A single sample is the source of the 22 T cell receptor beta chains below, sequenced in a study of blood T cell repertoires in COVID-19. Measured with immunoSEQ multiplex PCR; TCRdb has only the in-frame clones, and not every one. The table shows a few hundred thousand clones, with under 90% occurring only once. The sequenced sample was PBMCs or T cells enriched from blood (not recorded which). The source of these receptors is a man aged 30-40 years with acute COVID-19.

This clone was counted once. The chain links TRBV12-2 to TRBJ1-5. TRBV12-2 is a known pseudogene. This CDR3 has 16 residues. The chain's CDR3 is CASRHIGVGEGQPQHF. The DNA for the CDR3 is TGTGCAAGTCGCCATATTGGTGTGGGTGAGGGTCAGCCCCAGCATTTT.

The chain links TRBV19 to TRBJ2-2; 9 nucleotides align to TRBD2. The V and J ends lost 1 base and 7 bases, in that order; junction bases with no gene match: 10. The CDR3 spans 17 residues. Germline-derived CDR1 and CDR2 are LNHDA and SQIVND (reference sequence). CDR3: CASSIAYSGRSDGELFF. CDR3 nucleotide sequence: TGTGCCAGTAGTATAGCCTATAGCGGGAGAAGCGACGGGGAGCTGTTTTTT. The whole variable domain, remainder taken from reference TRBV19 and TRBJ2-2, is DGGITQSPKYLFRKEGQNVTLSCEQNLNHDAMYWYRQDPGQGLRLIYYSQIVNDFQKGDIAEGYSVSREKKESFPLTVTSAQKNPTAFYLCASSIAYSGRSDGELFFGEGSRLTVL.

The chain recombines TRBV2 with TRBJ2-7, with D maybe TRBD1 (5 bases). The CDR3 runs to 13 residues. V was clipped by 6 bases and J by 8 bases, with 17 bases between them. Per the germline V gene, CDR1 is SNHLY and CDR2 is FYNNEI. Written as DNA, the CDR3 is TGTGCCAGCAGCGACGACAGAAAGAACAAGCAGTACGTC. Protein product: CASSDDRKNKQYV.

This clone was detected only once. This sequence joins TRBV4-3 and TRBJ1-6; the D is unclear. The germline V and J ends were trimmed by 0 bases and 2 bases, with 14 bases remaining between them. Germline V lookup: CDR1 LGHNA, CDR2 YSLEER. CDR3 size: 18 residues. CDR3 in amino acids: CASSQDPKGGAYNSPLHF. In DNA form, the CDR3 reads TGCGCCAGCAGCCAAGATCCCAAGGGCGGGGCCTATAATTCACCCCTCCACTTT.

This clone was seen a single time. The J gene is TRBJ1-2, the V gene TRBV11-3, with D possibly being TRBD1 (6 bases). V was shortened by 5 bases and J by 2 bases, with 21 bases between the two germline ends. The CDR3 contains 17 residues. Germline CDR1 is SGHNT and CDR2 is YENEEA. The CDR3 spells CASSPTRGTEMNYGYTF. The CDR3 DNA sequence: TGTGCCAGCAGCCCCACCAGGGGAACGGAGATGAACTATGGCTACACCTTC.

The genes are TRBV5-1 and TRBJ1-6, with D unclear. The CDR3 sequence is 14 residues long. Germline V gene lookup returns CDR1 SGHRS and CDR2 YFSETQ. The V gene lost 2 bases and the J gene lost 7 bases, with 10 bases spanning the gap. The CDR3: CASSLRQANSPLHF. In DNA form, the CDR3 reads TGCGCCAGCAGCTTACGGCAGGCCAATTCACCCCTCCACTTT.

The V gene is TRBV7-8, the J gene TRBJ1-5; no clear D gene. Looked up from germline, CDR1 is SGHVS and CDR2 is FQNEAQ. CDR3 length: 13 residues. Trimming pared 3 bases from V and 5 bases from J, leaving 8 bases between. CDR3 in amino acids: CASSFHGYQPQHF. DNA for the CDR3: TGTGCCAGCAGCTTTCACGGGTATCAGCCCCAGCATTTT.

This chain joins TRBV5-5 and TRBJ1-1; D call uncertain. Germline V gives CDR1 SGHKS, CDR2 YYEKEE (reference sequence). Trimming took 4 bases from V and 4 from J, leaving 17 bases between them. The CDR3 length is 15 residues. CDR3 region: CASSPAGVLATEAFF. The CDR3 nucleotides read TGTGCCAGCAGCCCAGCGGGTGTTCTTGCCACTGAAGCTTTCTTT.

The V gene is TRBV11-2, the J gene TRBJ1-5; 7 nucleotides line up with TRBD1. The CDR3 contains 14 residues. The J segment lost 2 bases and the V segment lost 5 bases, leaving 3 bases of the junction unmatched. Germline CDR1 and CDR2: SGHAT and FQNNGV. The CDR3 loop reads CASSKRGRNQPQHF. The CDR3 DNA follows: TGTGCCAGCAGCAAAAGGGGGCGCAATCAGCCCCAGCATTTT.

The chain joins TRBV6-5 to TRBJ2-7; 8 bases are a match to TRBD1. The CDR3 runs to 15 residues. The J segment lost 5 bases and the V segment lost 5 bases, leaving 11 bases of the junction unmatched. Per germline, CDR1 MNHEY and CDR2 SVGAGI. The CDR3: CASSLYRTGNNEQYV. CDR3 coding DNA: TGTGCCAGCAGTCTCTACCGGACAGGGAATAACGAGCAGTACGTC.

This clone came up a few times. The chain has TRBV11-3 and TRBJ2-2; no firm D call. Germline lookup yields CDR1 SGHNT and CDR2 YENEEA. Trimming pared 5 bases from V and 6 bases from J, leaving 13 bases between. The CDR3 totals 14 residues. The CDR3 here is CASSPRNQAGELFF. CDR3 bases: TGTGCCAGCAGCCCAAGGAACCAGGCCGGGGAGCTGTTTTTT.

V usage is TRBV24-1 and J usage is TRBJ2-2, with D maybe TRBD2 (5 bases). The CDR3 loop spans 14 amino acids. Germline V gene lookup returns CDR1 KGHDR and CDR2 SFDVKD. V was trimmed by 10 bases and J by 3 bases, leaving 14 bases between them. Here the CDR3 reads CATSFEGDTGELFF. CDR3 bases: TGTGCCACGTCCTTTGAGGGAGACACCGGGGAGCTGTTTTTT.

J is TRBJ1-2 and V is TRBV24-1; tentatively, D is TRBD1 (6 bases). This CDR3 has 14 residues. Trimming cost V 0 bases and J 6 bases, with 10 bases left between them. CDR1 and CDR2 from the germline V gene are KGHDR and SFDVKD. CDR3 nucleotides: TGTGCCACCAGTGATTTGCCAGGGGCCGATGGCTACACCTTC. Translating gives CATSDLPGADGYTF.

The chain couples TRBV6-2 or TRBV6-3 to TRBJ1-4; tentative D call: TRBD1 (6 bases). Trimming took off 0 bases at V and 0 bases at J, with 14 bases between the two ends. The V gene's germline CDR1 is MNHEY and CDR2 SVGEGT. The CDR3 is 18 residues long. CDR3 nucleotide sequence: TGTGCCAGCAGTTACTCTTGGTCCAGGGGTGCAACTAATGAAAAACTGTTTTTT. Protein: CASSYSWSRGATNEKLFF.

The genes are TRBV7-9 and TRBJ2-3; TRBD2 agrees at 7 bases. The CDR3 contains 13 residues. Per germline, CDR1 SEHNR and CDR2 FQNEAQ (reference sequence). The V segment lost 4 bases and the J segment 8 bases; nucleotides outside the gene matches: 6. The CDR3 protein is CASSSALAGTQYF. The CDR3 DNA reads TGTGCCAGCAGCTCTGCCTTAGCGGGTACGCAGTATTTT.

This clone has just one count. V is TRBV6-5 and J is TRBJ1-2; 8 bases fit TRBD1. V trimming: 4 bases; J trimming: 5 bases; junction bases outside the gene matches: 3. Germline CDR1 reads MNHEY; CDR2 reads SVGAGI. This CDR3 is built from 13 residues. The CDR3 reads CASSLGQEYGYTF. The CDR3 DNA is TGTGCCAGCAGTTTGGGACAGGAATATGGCTACACCTTC.

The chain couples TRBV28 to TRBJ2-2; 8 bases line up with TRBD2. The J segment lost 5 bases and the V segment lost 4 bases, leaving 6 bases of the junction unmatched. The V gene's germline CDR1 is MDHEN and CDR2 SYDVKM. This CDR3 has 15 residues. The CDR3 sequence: CASSSTAGGTGELFF. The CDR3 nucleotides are TGTGCCAGCAGTTCTACGGCGGGAGGTACCGGGGAGCTGTTTTTT.

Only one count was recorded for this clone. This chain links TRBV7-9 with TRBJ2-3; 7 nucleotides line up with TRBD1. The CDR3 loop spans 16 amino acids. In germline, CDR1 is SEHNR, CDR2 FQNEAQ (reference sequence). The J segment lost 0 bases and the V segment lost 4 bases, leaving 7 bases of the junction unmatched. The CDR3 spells CASSSTGALSTDTQYF. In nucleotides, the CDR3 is TGTGCCAGCAGCTCAACAGGGGCCCTAAGCACAGATACGCAGTATTTT.

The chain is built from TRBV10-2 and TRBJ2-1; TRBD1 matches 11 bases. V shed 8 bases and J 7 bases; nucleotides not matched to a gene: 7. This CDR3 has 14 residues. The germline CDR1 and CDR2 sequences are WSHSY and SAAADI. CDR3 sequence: CASGDRGIWNEQFF. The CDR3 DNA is TGCGCCAGCGGGGACAGGGGGATATGGAATGAGCAGTTCTTC.

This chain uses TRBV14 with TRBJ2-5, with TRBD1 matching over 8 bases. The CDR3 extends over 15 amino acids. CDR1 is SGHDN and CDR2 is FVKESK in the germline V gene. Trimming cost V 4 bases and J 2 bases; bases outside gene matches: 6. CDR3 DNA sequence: TGTGCCAGCAGCCGGTGGACAGGGACGCAAGAGACCCAGTACTTC. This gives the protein CASSRWTGTQETQYF.

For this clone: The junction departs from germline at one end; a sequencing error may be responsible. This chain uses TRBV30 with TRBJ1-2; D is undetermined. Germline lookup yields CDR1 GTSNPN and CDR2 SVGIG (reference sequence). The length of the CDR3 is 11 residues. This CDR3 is CAWGEEGSREF. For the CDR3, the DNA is TGTGCCTGGGGGGAGGAGGGTAGCCGGGAGTTC.

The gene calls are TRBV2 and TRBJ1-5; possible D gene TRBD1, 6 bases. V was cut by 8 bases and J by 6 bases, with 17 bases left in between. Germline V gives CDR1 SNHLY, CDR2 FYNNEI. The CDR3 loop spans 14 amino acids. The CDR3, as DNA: TGTGCCAGCTCGACTGGCAGGGGCGGTCAGCCCCAGCATTTT. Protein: CASSTGRGGQPQHF.